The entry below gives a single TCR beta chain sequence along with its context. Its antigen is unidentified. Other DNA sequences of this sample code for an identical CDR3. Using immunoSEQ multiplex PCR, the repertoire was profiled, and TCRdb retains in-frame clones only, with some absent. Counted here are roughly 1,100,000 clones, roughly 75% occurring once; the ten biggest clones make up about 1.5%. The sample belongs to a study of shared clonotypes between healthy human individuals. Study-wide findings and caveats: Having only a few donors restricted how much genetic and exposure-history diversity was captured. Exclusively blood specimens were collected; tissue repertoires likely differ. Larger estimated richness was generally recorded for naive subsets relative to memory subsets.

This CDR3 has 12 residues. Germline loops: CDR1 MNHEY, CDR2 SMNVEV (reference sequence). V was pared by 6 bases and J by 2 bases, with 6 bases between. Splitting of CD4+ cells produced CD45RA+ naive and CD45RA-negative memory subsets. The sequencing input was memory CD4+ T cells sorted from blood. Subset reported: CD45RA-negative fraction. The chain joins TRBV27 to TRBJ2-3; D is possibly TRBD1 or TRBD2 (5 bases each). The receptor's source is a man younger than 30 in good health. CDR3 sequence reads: CASSGTTDTQYF. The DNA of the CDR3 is TGTGCCAGCAGCGGGACCACAGATACGCAGTATTTT.